One and the same sample provided the 26 T cell receptor beta chains below, sequenced in a study of T-cell reconstitution after alpha-beta-depleted transplantation in children. A TCRbeta library incorporating unique molecular identifiers was prepared. Each CDR3 protein is one row after TCRdb ran MiXCR on the PCR reads. The sample includes hundreds of thousands of distinct CDR3 sequences, under 15% of them seen just once. Here the sequenced sample was PBMCs, taken before TCRalphabeta/CD19-depleted stem cell transplant. These receptors were taken from a girl aged 2-10 years with congenital amegakaryocytic thrombocytopenia, due to receive a stem cell transplant.

This clonotype has a count of ten or more. The chain recombines TRBV20-1 with TRBJ2-1, with D possibly being TRBD2 (7 bases). V was trimmed by 6 bases and J by 8 bases, leaving 17 bases between them. The CDR3 has 13 amino acids. Germline CDR1 reads DFQATT; CDR2 reads SNEGSKA (reference sequence). The CDR3 DNA follows: TGCAGTGCCGGGGGGCTAGCAGCCGATGAGCAGTTCTTC. Residues: CSAGGLAADEQFF.

This clonotype was observed many times. The chain links TRBV4-1 to TRBJ2-5, with TRBD2 identical over 13 bases. J gave up 3 bases and V 1 base, and 5 bases lay outside the gene matches. Germline assignment: CDR1 MGHRA and CDR2 YSYEKL. The CDR3 length is 17 residues. The CDR3 region has the DNA TGCGCCAGCAGCCAAGCGTGGACTAGCGGGAGCGAAGAGACCCAGTACTTC. Amino acids: CASSQAWTSGSEETQYF.

This clonotype was observed at least ten times. The J gene is TRBJ2-1, the V gene TRBV18; the match to TRBD2 covers 9 bases. The germline V gene encodes CDR1 KGHSH and CDR2 LQKENI. CDR3 length equals 17 residues. Trimming at V came to 1 base and at J to 8 bases, leaving 12 bases not matched to a gene. The CDR3 nucleotides are TGTGCCAGCTCACCACTTCTAGCGGGACCCTACAGGGATGAGCAGTTCTTC. Residues: CASSPLLAGPYRDEQFF.

The chain employs TRBV10-3 and TRBJ2-3, with 8 nucleotides matching TRBD2. Germline trimming cut 6 bases from V and 0 bases from J; bases unmatched to any gene: 2. The germline CDR1 and CDR2 sequences are ENHRY and SYGVKD. The CDR3 loop spans 14 amino acids. The CDR3 protein is CAIRERESTDTQYF. CDR3 in DNA: TGTGCCATCAGGGAGCGGGAGAGCACAGATACGCAGTATTTT.

V and J are TRBV4-2 and TRBJ2-5; 7 nucleotides align to TRBD1. CDR1 is LGHNA and CDR2 is YNFKEQ in the germline V gene. This CDR3 comprises 14 residues. J lost 0 bases, V lost 4 bases, and 2 bases had no gene match. CDR3: CASSRTGNQETQYF. Written as DNA, the CDR3 is TGTGCCAGCAGCCGGACAGGTAACCAAGAGACCCAGTACTTC.

This clonotype has ten or more counts. The V and J genes are TRBV20-1 and TRBJ2-2; D not resolved. With 3 bases removed from V and 6 bases from J, the gap between germline ends came to 5 bases. Germline V gene data show CDR1 as DFQATT and CDR2 as SNEGSKA (reference sequence). The CDR3 spans 11 residues. Here the CDR3 reads CSASGAGELFF. The DNA for the CDR3 is TGCAGTGCTAGTGGGGCCGGGGAGCTGTTTTTT.

V is TRBV5-1 and J is TRBJ1-2; possibly TRBD1 for D (5 bases). CDR3 length: 15 amino acids. The germline V and J ends were trimmed by 0 bases and 7 bases, with 16 bases remaining between them. CDR1 is SGHRS, CDR2 YFSETQ, per germline. The CDR3 bases are TGCGCCAGCAGCTTGGAGGTTGGGACCGGAGGTGGCTACACCTTC. This translates into CASSLEVGTGGGYTF.

Regarding this clonotype: A read error may account for a junction end that differs from germline. J is TRBJ2-5 and V is TRBV20-1, with 9 bases that match TRBD2. Germline assignment: CDR1 DFQATT and CDR2 SNEGSKA (reference sequence). This CDR3 region has 17 residues. CDR3 in DNA: TGCTGTGCTAGAGCCGGCCAGCGGGAGGCCGACCAAGAGACCCAGTACTTC. Residues: CCARAGQREADQETQYF.

In this sample, this clonotype turned up a few times. CDR3 sequence: CASSQVSGLAGELFF. CDR3 nucleotide sequence: TGTGCCAGCAGCCAAGTTAGTGGGCTCGCCGGGGAGCTGTTTTTT. The chain combines TRBV14 with TRBJ2-2; D remains ambiguous. This CDR3 spans 15 amino acids. Trimming shortened V by 1 base and J by 6 bases, and 12 bases separated the two germline ends. Germline values: CDR1 SGHDN, CDR2 FVKESK. The full variable domain, completed using reference TRBV14 and TRBJ2-2, is EAGVTQFPSHSVIEKGQTVTLRCDPISGHDNLYWYRRVMGKEIKFLLHFVKESKQDESGMPNNRFLAERTGGTYSTLKVQPAELEDSGVYFCASSQVSGLAGELFFGEGSRLTVL.

The V and J genes are TRBV18 and TRBJ1-1, with D uncertain. Trimming took 3 bases from V and 4 from J, leaving 15 bases between them. Looked up from germline, CDR1 is KGHSH and CDR2 is LQKENI. This CDR3 spans 15 amino acids. The CDR3 bases are TGTGCCAGCTCACCGGTTGAGGCGGCGACCACTGAAGCTTTCTTT. Translating it yields CASSPVEAATTEAFF.

There are a few counts of this clonotype. The V and J genes are TRBV4-2 and TRBJ1-2, with TRBD1 matching over 7 bases. J gave up 8 bases and V 6 bases, and 9 bases lay outside the gene matches. Per germline, CDR1 LGHNA and CDR2 YNFKEQ. This CDR3 spans 13 amino acids. The DNA of the CDR3 is TGTGCCAGCAGTCACAGGGGAGGAGAGGGCTACACCTTC. Amino acid sequence: CASSHRGGEGYTF.

V gene TRBV5-1 combines with J gene TRBJ2-5; D is possibly TRBD2 (5 bases). The CDR3 consists of 18 residues. V gave up 3 bases and J gave up 3 bases, with 24 bases separating them. Germline V lookup: CDR1 SGHRS, CDR2 YFSETQ. CDR3 protein: CASSSGRASFGVEETQYF. The CDR3, as DNA: TGCGCCAGCAGCTCTGGTAGGGCTTCTTTCGGGGTTGAAGAGACCCAGTACTTC. Full variable domain (missing parts from reference TRBV5-1 and TRBJ2-5): KAGVTQTPRYLIKTRGQQVTLSCSPISGHRSVSWYQQTPGQGLQFLFEYFSETQRNKGNFPGRFSGRQFSNSRSEMNVSTLELGDSALYLCASSSGRASFGVEETQYFGPGTRLLVL.

As for this clonotype: A much larger clone differs from this one at a single base, so this may be a read error. J is TRBJ2-3 and V is TRBV20-1; TRBD1 matches 8 bases. The length of the CDR3 is 17 residues. V trimming: 3 bases; J trimming: 1 base; junction bases outside the gene matches: 12. The germline V gene encodes CDR1 DFQATT and CDR2 SNEGSKA (reference sequence). The CDR3 loop reads CSARRGPAGQGTDTQYF. The DNA of the CDR3 is TGCAGTGCTAGGAGAGGGCCCGCGGGACAGGGCACAGATACGCAGTATTTT.

Note on this clonotype: Compared with germline, one end of the junction differs, possibly owing to a read error. V and J are TRBV20-1 and TRBJ2-7; 10 nucleotides match TRBD2. The CDR3 is 16 residues long. Germline V lookup: CDR1 DFQATT, CDR2 SNEGSKA (reference sequence). CDR3 sequence reads: CCAREREGPLLYEQYF. The CDR3 DNA reads as TGCTGTGCTAGGGAGCGGGAGGGCCCTCTCCTCTACGAGCAGTACTTC.

This chain links TRBV7-9 with TRBJ2-3; 8 bases are shared with TRBD1. Germline values: CDR1 SEHNR, CDR2 FQNEAQ (reference sequence). This CDR3 contains 16 residues. V shed 4 bases, J shed 0 bases, and the junction held 6 bases outside the gene matches. The CDR3 spells CASSSPRGPSTDTQYF. CDR3 coding DNA: TGTGCCAGCAGCTCACCCAGGGGGCCGAGCACAGATACGCAGTATTTT.

This clonotype has more than one count but fewer than ten. The V gene is TRBV19, the J gene TRBJ1-6, with a weak D call TRBD1 (6 bases). Germline V gene data show CDR1 as LNHDA and CDR2 as SQIVND (reference sequence). The CDR3 loop spans 15 amino acids. Deletions cut 4 bases from V and 7 bases from J, with 14 bases between. The CDR3 DNA reads TGTGCCAGTAGTACCACAGGGCTTGGGAATTCACCCCTCCACTTT. Translation gives CASSTTGLGNSPLHF.

The rearrangement uses TRBV18 and TRBJ2-2; D not resolved. Between the trimmed V and J ends, which lost 3 bases and 0 bases, there was a span of 11 bases. This CDR3 region has 16 residues. Per germline, CDR1 KGHSH and CDR2 LQKENI. The DNA for the CDR3 is TGTGCCAGCTCACCGCCTGCTCAGGCGAACACCGGGGAGCTGTTTTTT. Amino acids: CASSPPAQANTGELFF.

The V gene is TRBV5-1, the J gene TRBJ1-1; no definite D call. With 4 bases removed from V and 0 bases from J, the gap between germline ends came to 10 bases. CDR1 is SGHRS and CDR2 is YFSETQ in the germline V gene. The CDR3 contains 14 residues. The chain's CDR3 is CASSRRQMNTEAFF. CDR3 nucleotides: TGCGCCAGCAGCAGGAGACAAATGAACACTGAAGCTTTCTTT.

The CDR3 sequence: CASSLSLGELFF. The CDR3 DNA reads as TGTGCCAGCAGTTTAAGCTTAGGGGAGCTGTTTTTT. The chain carries TRBV28 and TRBJ2-2; D is undetermined. The CDR3 has 12 residues. V lost 2 bases and J 8 bases, leaving 6 bases between the germline ends. Germline CDR1 reads MDHEN; CDR2 reads SYDVKM.

This clonotype came up many times. The rearrangement uses TRBV28 and TRBJ2-3; D uncertain. This CDR3 comprises 18 residues. Between the trimmed V and J ends, which lost 5 bases and 5 bases, there was a span of 26 bases. The germline V gene encodes CDR1 MDHEN and CDR2 SYDVKM. The CDR3 sequence is CASSPPVYSQVPRDTQYF. CDR3 nucleotides: TGTGCCAGCAGTCCCCCGGTTTATTCCCAGGTCCCTCGAGATACGCAGTATTTT.

V and J are TRBV5-1 and TRBJ2-2; 16 nucleotides line up with TRBD2. Germline lookup yields CDR1 SGHRS and CDR2 YFSETQ. V dropped 3 bases and J dropped 6; count of bases not matched to a gene: 2. There are 16 residues in the CDR3. The CDR3 DNA reads as TGCGCCAGCAGCTCGGGACTAGCGGGAGGGCCCGGGGAGCTGTTTTTT. It yields the protein CASSSGLAGGPGELFF.

This clonotype came up a few times. The rearrangement links TRBV20-1 to TRBJ2-3, with 9 bases matching TRBD2. The CDR3 is made up of 15 amino acids. The germline CDR1 and CDR2 sequences are DFQATT and SNEGSKA (reference sequence). The V and J ends lost 0 bases and 6 bases, in that order; junction bases with no gene match: 7. As DNA, the CDR3 is TGCAGTGCTAGAGACCCCGCGGGAGGGCTGGATACGCAGTATTTT. Amino acids: CSARDPAGGLDTQYF.

The genes are TRBV29-1 and TRBJ2-3; TRBD1 matches 7 bases. CDR1 and CDR2 from the germline V gene are SQVTM and ANQGSEA. The CDR3 is 12 amino acids. V trimming: 5 bases; J trimming: 3 bases; junction bases outside the gene matches: 2. The CDR3 spells CSVPGQTDTQYF. In nucleotides, the CDR3 is TGCAGCGTTCCGGGACAGACAGATACGCAGTATTTT.

This clonotype has a count of ten or more. The chain recombines TRBV9 with TRBJ2-1; a weak D match, TRBD2 (6 bases). The germline V gene encodes CDR1 SGDLS and CDR2 YYNGEE. V lost 4 bases to trimming and J lost 3 bases, with 17 bases between them. The CDR3 covers 16 residues. The CDR3: CASSPRVAAIYNEQFF. In nucleotides, the CDR3 is TGTGCCAGCAGCCCCCGCGTAGCGGCTATCTACAATGAGCAGTTCTTC.

This chain joins TRBV27 and TRBJ2-1; 10 positions match TRBD2. Unmatched junction bases numbered 5, after V lost 4 bases and J lost 2 bases. Germline-derived CDR1 and CDR2 are MNHEY and SMNVEV (reference sequence). The CDR3 extends over 16 amino acids. CDR3 sequence: CASSWSGRGTYNEQFF. CDR3 nucleotides: TGTGCCAGCAGTTGGAGCGGGAGGGGGACCTACAATGAGCAGTTCTTC.

This chain joins TRBV18 and TRBJ2-1; 9 bases match TRBD2. CDR1 KGHSH and CDR2 LQKENI come from the germline V gene. CDR3 size: 15 residues. V dropped 3 bases and J dropped 8; count of bases not matched to a gene: 8. CDR3 in amino acids: CASSPLREGPDEQFF. The CDR3 nucleotides read TGTGCCAGCTCACCTTTGCGGGAGGGCCCAGATGAGCAGTTCTTC. The entire variable domain, with the rest obtained from reference TRBV18 and TRBJ2-1, is as follows: NAGVMQNPRHLVRRRGQEARLRCSPMKGHSHVYWYRQLPEEGLKFMVYLQKENIIDESGMPKERFSAEFPKEGPSILRIQQVVRGDSAAYFCASSPLREGPDEQFFGPGTRLTVL.